This T cell receptor (beta chain) was documented in a study of blood T cell repertoires in COVID-19. About the research overall: There were acute and convalescent COVID-19 samples, and they came from the United States, Italy and Spain. T cells, B-cell-depleted T cells, or PBMCs provided the cDNA or gDNA that served as material.

The CDR3 is made up of 16 amino acids. With 1 base clipped from V and 3 bases from J, the junction kept 9 bases outside the gene matches. The germline gives CDR1 GTSNPN, CDR2 SVGIG (reference sequence). Original data processing: Cell counts per sample came from amplifying reference gene primers. Using immunoSEQ multiplex PCR, the repertoire was profiled, and TCRdb retains in-frame clones only, with some absent. The DNA gave D and trimming, while V, J and clone size come from that table. This sample has 150,000 to 200,000 clones, with almost 80% found just once. The material sequenced was peripheral blood. The chain combines TRBV30 with TRBJ2-3; the match to TRBD1 covers 8 bases. The clonotype comes from a woman in her 70s with acute or convalescent COVID-19. The CDR3 loop reads CAWSEDVGTGTDTQYF. CDR3 bases: TGTGCCTGGAGTGAAGACGTCGGGACAGGTACAGATACGCAGTATTTT. Complete variable domain (other parts from reference TRBV30 and TRBJ2-3): SQTIHQWPATLVQPVGSPLSLECTVEGTSNPNLYWYRQAAGRGLQLLFYSVGIGQISSEVPQNLSASRPQDRQFILSSKKLLLSDSGFYLCAWSEDVGTGTDTQYFGPGTRLTVL.